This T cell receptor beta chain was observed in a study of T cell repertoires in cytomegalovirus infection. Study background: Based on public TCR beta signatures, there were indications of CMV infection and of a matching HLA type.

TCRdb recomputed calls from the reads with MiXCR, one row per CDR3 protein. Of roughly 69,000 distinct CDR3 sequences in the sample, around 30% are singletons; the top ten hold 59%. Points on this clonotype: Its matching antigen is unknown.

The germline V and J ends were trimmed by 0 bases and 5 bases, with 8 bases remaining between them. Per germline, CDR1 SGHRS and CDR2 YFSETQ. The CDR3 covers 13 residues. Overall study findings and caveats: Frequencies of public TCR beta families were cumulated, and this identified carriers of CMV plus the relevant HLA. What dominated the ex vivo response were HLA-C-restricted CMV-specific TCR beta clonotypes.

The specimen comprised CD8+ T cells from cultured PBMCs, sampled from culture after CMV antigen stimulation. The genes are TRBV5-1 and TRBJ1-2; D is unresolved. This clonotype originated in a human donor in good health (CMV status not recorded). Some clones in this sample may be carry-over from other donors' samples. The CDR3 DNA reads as TGCGCCAGCAGCTTGGCCAGGTCGTATGGCTACACCTTC. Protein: CASSLARSYGYTF.